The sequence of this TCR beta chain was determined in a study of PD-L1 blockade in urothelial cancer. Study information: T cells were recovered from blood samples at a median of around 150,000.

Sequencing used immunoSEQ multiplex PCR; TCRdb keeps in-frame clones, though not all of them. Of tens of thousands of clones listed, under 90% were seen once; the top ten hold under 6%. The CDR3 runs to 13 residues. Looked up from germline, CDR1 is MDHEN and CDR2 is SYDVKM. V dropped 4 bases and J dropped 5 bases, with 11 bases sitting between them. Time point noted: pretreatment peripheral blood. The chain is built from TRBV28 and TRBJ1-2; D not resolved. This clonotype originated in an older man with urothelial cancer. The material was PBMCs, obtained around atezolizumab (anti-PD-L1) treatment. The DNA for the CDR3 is TGTGCCAGCAGTTCCCCCGACACATATGGCTACACCTTC. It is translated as CASSSPDTYGYTF.